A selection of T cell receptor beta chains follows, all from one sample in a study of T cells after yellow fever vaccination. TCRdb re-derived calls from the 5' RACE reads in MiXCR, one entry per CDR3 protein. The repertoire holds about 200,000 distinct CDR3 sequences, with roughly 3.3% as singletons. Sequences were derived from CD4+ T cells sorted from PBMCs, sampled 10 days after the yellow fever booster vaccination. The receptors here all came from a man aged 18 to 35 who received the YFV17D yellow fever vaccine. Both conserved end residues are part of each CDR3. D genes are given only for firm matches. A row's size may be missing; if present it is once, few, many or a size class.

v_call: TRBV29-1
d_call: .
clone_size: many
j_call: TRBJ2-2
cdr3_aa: CSGRPNTGELFF
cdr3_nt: TGCAGCGGAAGGCCGAACACCGGGGAGCTGTTTTTT

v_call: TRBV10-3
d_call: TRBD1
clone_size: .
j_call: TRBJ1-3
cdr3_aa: CAIRGTGGDGNTIYF
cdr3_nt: TGTGCCATCAGGGGGACAGGGGGCGACGGAAACACCATATATTTT

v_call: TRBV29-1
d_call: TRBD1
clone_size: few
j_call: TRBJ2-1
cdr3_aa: CSGGTQGARNEQFF
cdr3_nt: TGCAGCGGAGGTACCCAGGGGGCGCGAAATGAGCAGTTCTTC

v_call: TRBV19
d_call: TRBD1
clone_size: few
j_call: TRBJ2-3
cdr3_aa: CASRDRGPSTDTQYF
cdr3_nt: TGTGCCAGCCGGGACAGGGGTCCTAGCACAGATACGCAGTATTTT

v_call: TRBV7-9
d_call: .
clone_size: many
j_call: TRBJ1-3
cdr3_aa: CASSPNSGNTIYF
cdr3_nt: TGTGCCAGCAGCCCTAACTCTGGAAACACCATATATTTT

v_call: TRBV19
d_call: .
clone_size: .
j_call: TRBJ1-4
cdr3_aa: CASSIGVSPEKLFF
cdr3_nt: TGTGCCAGTAGTATAGGGGTATCTCCCGAAAAACTGTTTTTT

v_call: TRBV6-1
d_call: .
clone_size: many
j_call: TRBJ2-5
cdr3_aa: CASSDRAGGRETQYF
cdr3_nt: TGTGCCAGCAGTGATAGAGCTGGGGGACGCGAGACCCAGTACTTC

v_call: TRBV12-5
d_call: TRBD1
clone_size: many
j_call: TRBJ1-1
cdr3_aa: CASGFPTGGPTYGSEAFF
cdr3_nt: TGTGCTAGTGGTTTCCCAACAGGGGGCCCAACCTACGGGTCGGAAGCTTTCTTT

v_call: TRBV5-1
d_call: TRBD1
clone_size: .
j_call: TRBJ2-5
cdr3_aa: CASSPAGTGEETQYF
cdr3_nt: TGCGCCAGCAGCCCGGCCGGGACAGGTGAAGAGACCCAGTACTTC

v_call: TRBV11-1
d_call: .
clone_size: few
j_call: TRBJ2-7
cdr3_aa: CASSSGGPGIVYEQYF
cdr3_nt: TGTGCCAGCAGCTCCGGTGGTCCAGGGATAGTCTACGAGCAGTACTTC

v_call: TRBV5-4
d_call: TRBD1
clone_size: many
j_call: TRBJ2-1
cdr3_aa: CASSLDRDRGYNEQFF
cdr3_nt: TGTGCCAGCAGCCTAGACCGGGACAGGGGATACAATGAGCAGTTCTTC

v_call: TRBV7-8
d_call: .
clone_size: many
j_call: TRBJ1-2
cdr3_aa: CASSERRNYGYTF
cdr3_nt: TGTGCCAGCAGCGAACGACGGAACTATGGCTACACCTTC

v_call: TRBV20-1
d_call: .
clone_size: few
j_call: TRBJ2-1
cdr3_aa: CSATQPGSYNEQFF
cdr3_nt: TGCAGTGCTACCCAGCCGGGATCCTACAATGAGCAGTTCTTC

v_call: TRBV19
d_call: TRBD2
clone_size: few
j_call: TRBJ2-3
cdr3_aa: CASSSGLAGGVDTQYF
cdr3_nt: TGTGCCAGTAGTTCCGGACTAGCGGGGGGAGTCGATACGCAGTATTTT

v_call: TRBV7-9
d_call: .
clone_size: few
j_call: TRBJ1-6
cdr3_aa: CASRPETAGSPLHF
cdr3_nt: TGTGCCAGCAGGCCGGAGACAGCCGGTTCACCCCTCCACTTT

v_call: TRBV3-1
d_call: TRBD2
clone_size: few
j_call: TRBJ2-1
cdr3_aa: CASSQEGAGAGNEQFF
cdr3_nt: TGTGCCAGCAGCCAAGAGGGAGCGGGGGCAGGCAATGAGCAGTTCTTC

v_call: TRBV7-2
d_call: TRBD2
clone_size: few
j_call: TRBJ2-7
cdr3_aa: CASSLESGGAYEQYF
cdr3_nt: TGTGCCAGCAGCTTAGAGAGCGGGGGGGCCTACGAGCAGTACTTC

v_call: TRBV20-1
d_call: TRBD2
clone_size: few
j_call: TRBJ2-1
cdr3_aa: CSVSGLAGETNEQFF
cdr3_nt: TGCAGTGTCTCGGGACTAGCGGGGGAGACCAATGAGCAGTTCTTC

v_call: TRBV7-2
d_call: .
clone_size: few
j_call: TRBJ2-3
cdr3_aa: CASSLGEVTDTQYF
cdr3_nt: TGTGCCAGCAGCTTAGGCGAGGTCACAGATACGCAGTATTTT

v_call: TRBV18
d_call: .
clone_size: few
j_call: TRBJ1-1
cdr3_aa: CASSPGVRSSGNTEAFF
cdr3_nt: TGTGCCAGCTCACCCGGGGTACGGAGTTCCGGGAACACTGAAGCTTTCTTT

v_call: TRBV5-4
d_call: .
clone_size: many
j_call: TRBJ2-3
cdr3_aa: CASTKDADTQYF
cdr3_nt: TGTGCCAGCACCAAGGACGCAGATACGCAGTATTTT

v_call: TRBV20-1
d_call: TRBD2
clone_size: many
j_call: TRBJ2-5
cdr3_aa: CSARGGASGLKETQYF
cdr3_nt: TGCAGTGCTAGGGGAGGGGCTAGCGGGTTAAAAGAGACCCAGTACTTC

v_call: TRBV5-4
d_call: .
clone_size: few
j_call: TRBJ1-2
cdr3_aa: CASSLGGGAYGYTF
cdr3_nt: TGTGCCAGCAGCTTGGGCGGGGGGGCCTATGGCTACACCTTC

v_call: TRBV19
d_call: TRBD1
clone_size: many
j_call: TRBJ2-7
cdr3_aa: CASSMEETGKSEQYF
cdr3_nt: TGTGCCAGTAGTATGGAAGAGACAGGGAAAAGCGAGCAGTACTTC

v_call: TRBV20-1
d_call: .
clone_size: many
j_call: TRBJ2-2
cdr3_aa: CSATGSATNTGELFF
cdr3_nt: TGCAGTGCAACAGGGTCGGCTACGAACACCGGGGAGCTGTTTTTT

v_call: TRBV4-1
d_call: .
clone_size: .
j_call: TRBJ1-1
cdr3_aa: CASSQDDWGTEAFF
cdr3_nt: TGCGCCAGCAGCCAAGATGATTGGGGCACTGAAGCTTTCTTT

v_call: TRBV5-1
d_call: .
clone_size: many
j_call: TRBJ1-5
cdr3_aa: CASSSGGGNQPQHF
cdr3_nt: TGCGCCAGCAGCTCTGGGGGGGGAAATCAGCCCCAGCATTTT

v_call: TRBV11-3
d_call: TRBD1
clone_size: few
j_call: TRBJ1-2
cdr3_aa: CASSVPGTDGYTF
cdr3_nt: TGTGCCAGCAGCGTACCCGGGACAGATGGCTACACCTTC

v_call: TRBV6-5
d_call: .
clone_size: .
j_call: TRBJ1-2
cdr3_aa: CASTDRGDGYTF
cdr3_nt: TGTGCCAGCACCGACAGAGGGGATGGCTACACCTTC

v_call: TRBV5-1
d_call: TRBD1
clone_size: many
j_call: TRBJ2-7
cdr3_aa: CASSPGQVSGYEQYF
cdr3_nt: TGCGCCAGCAGCCCCGGACAGGTTAGTGGGTACGAGCAGTACTTC

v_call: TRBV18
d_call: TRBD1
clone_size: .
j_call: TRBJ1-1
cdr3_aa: CASSIGTGATNTEAFF
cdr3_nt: TGTGCCAGCTCTATCGGGACAGGGGCAACGAACACTGAAGCTTTCTTT

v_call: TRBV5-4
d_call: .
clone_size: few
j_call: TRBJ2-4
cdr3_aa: CASSSQSNIQYF
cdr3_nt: TGTGCCAGCAGCTCTCAATCAAACATTCAGTACTTC

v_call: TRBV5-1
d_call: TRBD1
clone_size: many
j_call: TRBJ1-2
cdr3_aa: CASSSPGTGALNYGYTF
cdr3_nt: TGCGCCAGCAGCTCTCCGGGGACAGGGGCCTTAAACTATGGCTACACCTTC

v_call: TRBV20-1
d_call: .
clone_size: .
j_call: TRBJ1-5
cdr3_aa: CSAVELGTQHF
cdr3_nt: TGCAGTGCCGTCGAGCTGGGGACCCAGCATTTT

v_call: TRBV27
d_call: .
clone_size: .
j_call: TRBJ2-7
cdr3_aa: CASSLLPGDYEQYF
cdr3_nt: TGTGCCAGCAGTTTACTTCCGGGAGACTACGAGCAGTACTTC

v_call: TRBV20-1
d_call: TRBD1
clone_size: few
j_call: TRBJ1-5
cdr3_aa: CSASPPLGGMVSNQPQHF
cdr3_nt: TGCAGTGCCAGTCCACCTCTAGGGGGCATGGTAAGCAATCAGCCCCAGCATTTT

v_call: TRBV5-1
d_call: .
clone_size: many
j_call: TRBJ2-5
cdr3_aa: CASSLGGAPETQYF
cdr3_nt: TGCGCCAGCAGCTTAGGGGGGGCGCCGGAGACCCAGTACTTC

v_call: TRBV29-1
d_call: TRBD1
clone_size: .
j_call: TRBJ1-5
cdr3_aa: CSVGQGADQPQHF
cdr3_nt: TGCAGCGTGGGACAGGGGGCCGATCAGCCCCAGCATTTT

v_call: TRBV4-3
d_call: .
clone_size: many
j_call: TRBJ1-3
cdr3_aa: CASSQASSPVPRNTIYF
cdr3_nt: TGCGCCAGCAGCCAAGCTTCATCCCCAGTTCCCCGAAACACCATATATTTT

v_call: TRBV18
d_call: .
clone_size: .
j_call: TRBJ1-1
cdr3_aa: CASLSISQNPEAFF
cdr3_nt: TGTGCCAGCTTATCCATTAGCCAGAACCCTGAAGCTTTCTTT